There are a few counts of the clone carrying this T cell receptor beta chain. In the authors' workflow: Amplification of reference gene primers was used by the study to estimate nucleated cell counts. TCRdb's copy holds only in-frame clones and misses some; the assay was immunoSEQ multiplex PCR. V, J and clone size are taken as reported in that table, and D and trimming were inferred from the DNA itself. Here the sample spans about 110,000 clones, almost 85% being singletons. These data come from a study of blood T cell repertoires in COVID-19. The wider study: Acute and convalescent COVID-19 samples came from the United States, Italy and Spain. PBMCs, B-cell-depleted T cells, or T cells were the source of the cDNA or gDNA that made up the material.

V shed 4 bases and J shed 7 bases, with 13 bases lying between them. The CDR3 has 13 residues. The germline gives CDR1 MNHEY, CDR2 SVGEGT. This TCR came from a human donor in a cohort sampled during active COVID-19. Sequenced sample: peripheral blood. The chain links TRBV6-2 or TRBV6-3 to TRBJ1-1; D is possibly TRBD1 (6 bases). Here the CDR3 DNA reads TGTGCCAGCAGTTCCCTCGGACAGTTTGAAGCTTTCTTT. Protein: CASSSLGQFEAFF.